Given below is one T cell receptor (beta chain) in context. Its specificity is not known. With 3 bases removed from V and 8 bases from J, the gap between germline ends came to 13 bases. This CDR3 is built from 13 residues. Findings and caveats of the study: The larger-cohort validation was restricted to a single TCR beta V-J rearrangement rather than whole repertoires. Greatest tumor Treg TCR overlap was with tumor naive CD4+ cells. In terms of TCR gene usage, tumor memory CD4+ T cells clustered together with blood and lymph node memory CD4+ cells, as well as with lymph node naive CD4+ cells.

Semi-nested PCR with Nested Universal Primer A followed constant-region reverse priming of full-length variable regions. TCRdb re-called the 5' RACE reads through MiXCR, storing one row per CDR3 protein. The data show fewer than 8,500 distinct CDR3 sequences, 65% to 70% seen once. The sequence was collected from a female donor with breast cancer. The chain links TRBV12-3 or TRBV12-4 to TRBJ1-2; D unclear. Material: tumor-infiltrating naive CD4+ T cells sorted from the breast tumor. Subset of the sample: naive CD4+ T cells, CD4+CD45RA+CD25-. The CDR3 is CASSFYRTDGYTF. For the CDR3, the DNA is TGTGCCAGCAGTTTTTACCGGACGGACGGCTACACCTTC.